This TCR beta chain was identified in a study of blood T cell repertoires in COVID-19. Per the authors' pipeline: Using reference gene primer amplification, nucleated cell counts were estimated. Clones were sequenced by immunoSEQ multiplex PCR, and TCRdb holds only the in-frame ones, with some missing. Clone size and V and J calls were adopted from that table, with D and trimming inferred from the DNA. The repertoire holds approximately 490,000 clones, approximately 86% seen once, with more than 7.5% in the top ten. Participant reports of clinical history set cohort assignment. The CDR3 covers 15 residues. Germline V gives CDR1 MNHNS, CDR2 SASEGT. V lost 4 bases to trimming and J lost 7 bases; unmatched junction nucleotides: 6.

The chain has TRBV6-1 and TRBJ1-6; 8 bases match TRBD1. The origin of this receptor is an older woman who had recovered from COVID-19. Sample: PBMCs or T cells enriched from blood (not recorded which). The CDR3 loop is CASSAQGAWNSPLHF. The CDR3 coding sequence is TGTGCCAGCAGTGCCCAGGGGGCATGGAATTCACCCCTCCACTTT.